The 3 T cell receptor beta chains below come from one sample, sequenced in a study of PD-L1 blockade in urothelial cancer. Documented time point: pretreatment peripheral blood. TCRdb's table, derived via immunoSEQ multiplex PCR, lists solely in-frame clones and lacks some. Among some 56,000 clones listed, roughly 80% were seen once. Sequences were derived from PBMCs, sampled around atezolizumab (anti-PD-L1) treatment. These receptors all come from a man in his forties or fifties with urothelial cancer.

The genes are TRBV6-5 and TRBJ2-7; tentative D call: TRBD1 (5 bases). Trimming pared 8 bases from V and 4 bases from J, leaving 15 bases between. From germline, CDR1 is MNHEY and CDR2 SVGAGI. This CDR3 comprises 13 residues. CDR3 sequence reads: CASQGFSQYEQYF. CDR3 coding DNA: TGTGCCAGCCAGGGATTCTCTCAATACGAGCAGTACTTC.

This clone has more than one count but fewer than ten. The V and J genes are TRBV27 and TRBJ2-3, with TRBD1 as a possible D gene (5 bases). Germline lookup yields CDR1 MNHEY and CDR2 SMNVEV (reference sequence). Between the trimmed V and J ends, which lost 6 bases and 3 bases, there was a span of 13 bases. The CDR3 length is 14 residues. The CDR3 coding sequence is TGTGCCAGCAGGGGTCGGCAGGGAACAGATACGCAGTATTTT. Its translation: CASRGRQGTDTQYF.

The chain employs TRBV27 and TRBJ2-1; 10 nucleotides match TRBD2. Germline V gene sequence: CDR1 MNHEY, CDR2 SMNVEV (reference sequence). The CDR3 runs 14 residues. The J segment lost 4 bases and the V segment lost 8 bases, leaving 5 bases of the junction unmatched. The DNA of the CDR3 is TGTGCCAGCGGTGGACTAGCGGAGTACAATGAGCAGTTCTTC. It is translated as CASGGLAEYNEQFF.